This is a list of T cell receptor beta chains from one sample in a study of T cells in Graves' hyperthyroidism and ophthalmopathy. Each CDR3 protein gets one entry after TCRdb re-called the multiplex PCR reads with MiXCR. The table has 350,000 to 400,000 distinct CDR3 sequences, over 15% seen once; the top ten hold around 3.6%. The sample taken for sequencing was blood. Source of these receptors: a woman between 18 and 29 years old with Graves' hyperthyroidism. The CDR3 runs from the conserved cysteine through the conserved F or W. Fields, in order: D gene, clone size, V gene, J gene, CDR3 protein, CDR3 DNA. A D gene is named only where the DNA matches it firmly. Some rows mark clone size as missing; the rest say once, few, many or name a class of expanded clone.

TRBD1	many	TRBV11-2	TRBJ2-5	CASSSHSRTGRKTQYF	TGTGCCAGCAGCTCGCACTCCCGGACAGGGCGGAAGACCCAGTACTTC
-	-	TRBV11-2	TRBJ2-2	CASRRKGIGTGELFF	TGTGCCAGTAGGAGAAAGGGTATCGGGACCGGGGAGCTGTTTTTT
TRBD2	many	TRBV20-1	TRBJ2-5	CSARSSGQETQYF	TGCAGTGCTCGTTCTAGCGGACAAGAGACCCAGTACTTC
TRBD2	many	TRBV19	TRBJ2-7	CASSPRLAVGSSEQYF	TGTGCCAGTAGTCCCCGACTAGCGGTAGGATCTAGCGAGCAGTACTTC
-	many	TRBV28	TRBJ1-5	CASSPSRGDDQPQHF	TGTGCCAGCAGTCCCAGCCGCGGGGACGATCAGCCCCAGCATTTT
-	many	TRBV28	TRBJ1-1	CASRDGRDTEAFF	TGTGCCAGCAGAGATGGAAGGGACACTGAAGCTTTCTTT
-	many	TRBV4-1	TRBJ1-5	CASSQEGSAGQPQHF	TGCGCCAGCAGCCAAGAGGGGTCAGCCGGTCAGCCCCAGCATTTT
-	many	TRBV11-1	TRBJ2-7	CASSHASRVTYEQYF	TGTGCCAGCAGCCACGCCTCCAGAGTTACCTACGAGCAGTACTTC
-	many	TRBV11-2	TRBJ1-5	CASSQHGATGGVPQHF	TGTGCCAGCAGCCAACACGGGGCTACGGGGGGTGTGCCCCAGCATTTT
TRBD2	once	TRBV6-1	TRBJ2-5	CASSGTGGSLGETQYF	TGTGCCAGCAGTGGGACGGGGGGGTCATTAGGAGAGACCCAGTACTTC
-	-	TRBV4-1	TRBJ1-1	CASSQVLGNVHTEAFF	TGCGCCAGCAGCCAAGTTCTGGGAAACGTACACACTGAAGCTTTCTTT
-	many	TRBV6-1	TRBJ2-5	CASSEERARGETQYF	TGTGCCAGCAGTGAAGAGAGGGCGCGGGGAGAGACCCAGTACTTC
-	many	TRBV10-3	TRBJ1-2	CAISYTNYGYTF	TGTGCCATCTCTTACACGAACTATGGCTACACCTTC
-	many	TRBV4-1	TRBJ1-2	CASSQPGQDNYGYTF	TGCGCCAGCAGCCAACCAGGGCAGGATAACTATGGCTACACCTTC
-	few	TRBV12-3/TRBV12-4	TRBJ2-5	CASSRTETQYF	TGTGCCAGCAGCCGCACGGAGACCCAGTACTTC
-	many	TRBV6-1	TRBJ2-7	CAIAHTGVTGEQYF	TGTGCCATCGCACATACAGGTGTTACGGGGGAGCAGTACTTC
TRBD2	many	TRBV6-2/TRBV6-3	TRBJ2-5	CASSYRGGQETQYF	TGTGCCAGCAGTTACCGCGGGGGCCAAGAGACCCAGTACTTC
-	many	TRBV19	TRBJ1-1	CATLEGGVNTEAFF	TGTGCCACTCTAGAAGGGGGGGTGAACACTGAAGCTTTCTTT
TRBD1	many	TRBV7-8	TRBJ1-2	CASSSLGQGHGYTF	TGTGCCAGCAGCTCACTGGGACAGGGACATGGCTACACCTTC
TRBD2	many	TRBV6-2/TRBV6-3	TRBJ2-5	CASSYFRPQRGGPEETQYF	TGTGCCAGCAGTTACTTTCGACCACAGCGGGGTGGACCCGAAGAGACCCAGTACTTC
-	many	TRBV18	TRBJ2-7	CASHETQGSYEQYF	TGTGCCAGCCATGAGACCCAGGGGTCCTACGAGCAGTACTTC
TRBD2	-	TRBV5-1	TRBJ2-7	CASSPLGGGYEQYF	TGCGCCAGCAGCCCCCTTGGCGGGGGCTACGAGCAGTACTTC
-	many	TRBV28	TRBJ2-7	CASSYESLDEQYF	TGTGCCAGCAGTTATGAGAGTTTAGACGAGCAGTACTTC
TRBD1	many	TRBV7-9	TRBJ1-1	CASSPRTGWVTEAFF	TGTGCCAGCAGCCCACGGACAGGCTGGGTCACTGAAGCTTTCTTT
-	-	TRBV10-3	TRBJ2-7	CAIRKQGLEQYF	TGTGCCATCAGGAAACAGGGCCTGGAGCAGTACTTC
TRBD1	once	TRBV6-5	TRBJ1-2	CASSYQRTGGNYGYTF	TGTGCCAGCAGTTATCAAAGGACAGGGGGCAACTATGGCTACACCTTC
-	many	TRBV6-1	TRBJ1-2	CASSDHRLLYGYTF	TGTGCCAGCAGTGATCACCGCCTTCTATATGGCTACACCTTC
-	many	TRBV20-1	TRBJ2-7	CSARDSGRMNEQYF	TGCAGTGCTAGAGATTCGGGACGCATGAACGAGCAGTACTTC
TRBD1	many	TRBV6-5	TRBJ1-6	CASSYGWGQGRNSPLHF	TGTGCCAGCAGTTACGGGTGGGGACAGGGACGTAATTCACCCCTCCACTTT
-	many	TRBV2	TRBJ2-6	CASSVVPGANVLTF	TGTGCCAGCAGTGTAGTCCCTGGGGCCAACGTCCTGACTTTC
-	many	TRBV20-1	TRBJ2-7	CSAKKGSSYEQYF	TGCAGTGCTAAGAAGGGGAGCTCCTACGAGCAGTACTTC
-	many	TRBV11-2	TRBJ2-7	CASSYRGPAYEQYF	TGTGCCAGCAGCTACCGGGGACCCGCCTACGAGCAGTACTTC
-	many	TRBV6-1	TRBJ1-1	CASTSRGGEAEAFF	TGTGCCAGCACCAGTAGGGGGGGCGAGGCTGAAGCTTTCTTT
-	-	TRBV12-3/TRBV12-4	TRBJ1-2	CASSYLSAPRRGYTF	TGTGCCAGCAGTTATCTATCGGCACCTCGACGTGGCTACACCTTC
-	-	TRBV6-5	TRBJ1-1	CASSYRLQGTEAFF	TGTGCCAGCAGTTACCGTCTCCAGGGGACTGAAGCTTTCTTT
-	many	TRBV4-1	TRBJ2-7	CASSLQQGSYEQYF	TGCGCCAGCAGCCTCCAACAGGGATCCTACGAGCAGTACTTC
-	many	TRBV2	TRBJ1-5	CASSTEAGNQPQHF	TGTGCCAGCAGCACGGAGGCGGGGAATCAGCCCCAGCATTTT